What follows are 17 T cell receptor beta chains derived from one specimen sequenced in a study of T cells after yellow fever vaccination. In TCRdb, the 5' RACE reads were re-called with MiXCR into one record per CDR3 protein. The table records 300,000 to 400,000 distinct CDR3 sequences, under 15% of them present only once. Here the sequenced sample was CD4+ T cells sorted from PBMCs, taken 15 days after the yellow fever booster vaccination. Receptors were obtained from a man aged 18 to 30 who received the YFV17D yellow fever vaccine.

This clonotype was picked up a small number of times. This rearrangement joins TRBV3-1 to TRBJ1-1; tentative D call: TRBD1 (5 bases). The CDR3 runs to 15 residues. Germline values: CDR1 LGHDT, CDR2 YNNKEL (reference sequence). Trimming pared 0 bases from V and 7 bases from J, leaving 15 bases between. The DNA of the CDR3 is TGTGCCAGCAGCCAAGACAGGGCAAGGATCGGTGAAGCTTTCTTT. This translates into CASSQDRARIGEAFF.

The rearrangement links TRBV2 to TRBJ2-2; TRBD1 aligns across 8 bases. The CDR3 runs to 14 residues. CDR1 is SNHLY, CDR2 FYNNEI, per germline. With V trimmed by 6 bases and J by 3 bases, 3 bases remained unmatched. CDR3 in DNA: TGTGCCAGCAGCGGACAGGGATACACCGGGGAGCTGTTTTTT. It specifies CASSGQGYTGELFF.

This clonotype was observed a handful of times. The chain links TRBV19 to TRBJ2-1; 11 bases map to TRBD2. Germline V gene lookup returns CDR1 LNHDA and CDR2 SQIVND (reference sequence). The CDR3 is 16 amino acids. The V gene end was trimmed by 4 bases and the J gene end by 12 bases; junction bases not matched to a gene: 14. The CDR3 DNA reads TGTGCCAGTAGTAGAGTAGCGGGGGGGCTCATTACTGGGCAGTTCTTC. Amino acids: CASSRVAGGLITGQFF.

This clonotype showed up just a few times. This chain joins TRBV30 and TRBJ2-7; D might be TRBD1 or TRBD2, each matching 5 bases. Germline values: CDR1 GTSNPN, CDR2 SVGIG (reference sequence). CDR3 length: 15 residues. Between the trimmed V and J ends, which lost 3 bases and 2 bases, there was a span of 17 bases. CDR3 residues: CAWRGVGRPPYEQYF. For the CDR3, the DNA is TGTGCCTGGAGGGGAGTGGGACGGCCTCCCTACGAGCAGTACTTC.

This clonotype was counted only a few times. The rearrangement joins TRBV5-1 to TRBJ2-1, with 10 nucleotides matching TRBD1. The CDR3 spans 15 residues. Germline values: CDR1 SGHRS, CDR2 YFSETQ. The V segment lost 4 bases and the J segment 5 bases; nucleotides outside the gene matches: 6. Here the CDR3 reads CASSARGQGNNEQFF. As DNA, the CDR3 is TGCGCCAGCAGCGCGCGGGGACAGGGGAACAATGAGCAGTTCTTC.

The chain links TRBV28 to TRBJ1-2; D is uncertain. This CDR3 spans 14 amino acids. Germline CDR1 and CDR2: MDHEN and SYDVKM. Trimming cost V 7 bases and J 5 bases, with 17 bases left between them. CDR3 region: CASIEGPMNYGYTF. The CDR3 bases are TGTGCCAGCATCGAGGGCCCCATGAATTATGGCTACACCTTC.

The chain has TRBV20-1 and TRBJ2-5; D gene ambiguous. Deletions cut 4 bases from V and 5 bases from J, with 14 bases between. Germline V CDR1 and CDR2: DFQATT, SNEGSKA (reference sequence). This CDR3 is built from 13 residues. CDR3 loop: CSAIRVGPETQYF. In DNA, the CDR3 is TGCAGTGCTATAAGGGTCGGGCCCGAGACCCAGTACTTC.

The chain carries TRBV2 and TRBJ1-1, with unresolved D. V lost 7 bases, J lost 1 base, and 10 bases lay in between. The germline gives CDR1 SNHLY, CDR2 FYNNEI. The CDR3 is 13 amino acids. DNA for the CDR3: TGTGCCAGCATCTCCTTCGGGAACACTGAAGCTTTCTTT. Its translation: CASISFGNTEAFF.

This rearrangement joins TRBV20-1 to TRBJ1-5, with D unresolved. Germline CDR1 DFQATT, CDR2 SNEGSKA (reference sequence). The length of the CDR3 is 13 residues. V was clipped by 0 bases and J by 5 bases, with 8 bases between them. The CDR3 reads CSARDQFYQPQHF. In DNA, the CDR3 is TGCAGTGCTAGAGACCAGTTTTATCAGCCCCAGCATTTT.

This clonotype was counted many times. The chain links TRBV20-1 to TRBJ1-5; 8 positions agree with TRBD1. Losses at the gene ends were 3 bases for V and 7 bases for J; bases not matched to a gene: 2. In germline, CDR1 is DFQATT, CDR2 SNEGSKA (reference sequence). This CDR3 has 12 amino acids. CDR3 amino acids: CSARTGEQPQHF. CDR3 DNA: TGCAGTGCTAGGACAGGGGAACAGCCCCAGCATTTT.

This clonotype was found many times. V and J are TRBV2 and TRBJ2-1; D is undetermined. The CDR3 length is 11 residues. V lost 2 bases to trimming and J lost 4 bases, with 0 bases between them. Germline CDR1 and CDR2: SNHLY and FYNNEI. The CDR3 coding sequence is TGTGCCAGCAGTGAATACAATGAGCAGTTCTTC. Its protein product is CASSEYNEQFF.

This clonotype turned up a few times. The rearrangement links TRBV20-1 to TRBJ2-1; D call uncertain. The V end was cut by 0 bases, the J end by 3 bases, with 12 bases between. There are 15 residues in the CDR3. Per germline, CDR1 DFQATT and CDR2 SNEGSKA (reference sequence). The CDR3 sequence: CSARDAAYIYNEQFF. CDR3 nucleotide sequence: TGCAGTGCTAGAGATGCAGCCTACATCTACAATGAGCAGTTCTTC.

This sequence joins TRBV27 and TRBJ2-1; tentatively, D is TRBD2 (6 bases). The CDR3 runs to 15 residues. The germline V gene has CDR1 MNHEY and CDR2 SMNVEV (reference sequence). V shed 2 bases and J shed 8 bases, with 16 bases lying between them. The CDR3 here is CASSLAGPGLDEQFF. The DNA for the CDR3 is TGTGCCAGCAGTTTAGCGGGACCAGGACTCGATGAGCAGTTCTTC.

This clonotype was counted only a few times. This rearrangement joins TRBV5-1 to TRBJ2-3; 10 bases are a match to TRBD2. The CDR3 length is 15 residues. Germline CDR1 is SGHRS and CDR2 is YFSETQ. After removal of 7 bases from V and 5 bases from J, the junction contained 10 bases not matched to a gene. CDR3: CASSTGTSVGDTQYF. In nucleotides, the CDR3 is TGCGCCAGCTCCACCGGGACTAGCGTGGGAGATACGCAGTATTTT.

This clonotype turned up a few times. This rearrangement joins TRBV20-1 to TRBJ1-5, with TRBD1 matching over 9 bases. The length of the CDR3 is 15 residues. J gave up 4 bases and V 2 bases, and 6 bases lay outside the gene matches. CDR1 DFQATT and CDR2 SNEGSKA come from the germline V gene (reference sequence). CDR3 sequence: CSARKPGQGNQPQHF. DNA for the CDR3: TGCAGTGCTAGAAAACCGGGACAGGGAAATCAGCCCCAGCATTTT.

The rearrangement joins TRBV11-2 to TRBJ1-2, with 7 bases identical to TRBD1. The germline gives CDR1 SGHAT, CDR2 FQNNGV. This CDR3 contains 16 residues. V lost 6 bases, J lost 1 base, and 11 bases stayed unmatched. CDR3 in DNA: TGTGCCAGCAGGATCGACGAGGGGGCGGGTAACTATGGCTACACCTTC. Encoded protein: CASRIDEGAGNYGYTF.

The chain employs TRBV11-2 and TRBJ1-6; 9 positions match TRBD1. The CDR3 extends over 17 amino acids. J was trimmed by 7 bases and V by 3 bases; bases with no gene match: 10. Germline assignment: CDR1 SGHAT and CDR2 FQNNGV. CDR3 residues: CASSFLGTGFANSPLHF. CDR3 nucleotides: TGTGCCAGCAGCTTCTTGGGGACAGGGTTCGCGAATTCACCCCTCCACTTT.